These 13 T cell receptor beta chains were sequenced from one sample in a study of T cells expressing NK-cell markers. TCRdb re-called the 5' RACE reads, yielding one record per CDR3 amino acid sequence without DNA. The sample table sets out approximately 440,000 distinct CDR3 sequences. Material: blood T cells: a sorted CD56 or NKG2C T cell subset, CD4+ or CD8+ T cells, or bulk PBMC T cells (not recorded which). The receptor source for this set is a woman aged 45-59 years in good health.

The gene calls are TRBV11-2 and TRBJ2-3; the TCRdb call, TRBD2, lacks DNA for checking. The CDR3 runs to 16 residues. Germline V CDR1 and CDR2: SGHAT, FQNNGV. The CDR3 loop is CASSSGGMPLVDTQYF.

The chain uses TRBV20-1 and TRBJ2-2; with no DNA, the TCRdb D assignment of TRBD2 cannot be verified. Germline CDR1 is DFQATT and CDR2 is SNEGSKA (reference sequence). The CDR3 runs 14 residues. The CDR3: CSALRTRNTGELFF.

V is TRBV10-3 and J is TRBJ2-7; without DNA, the TCRdb call of TRBD1 cannot be checked. This CDR3 contains 13 residues. Per germline, CDR1 ENHRY and CDR2 SYGVKD. This chain's CDR3 is CAMGTALLYEQYF.

The V gene is TRBV12-3 or TRBV12-4, the J gene TRBJ1-5; TCRdb outputs TRBD1, but without DNA this stays unchecked. The CDR3 spans 15 residues. CDR3 sequence reads: CASSLAGQGYQPQHF.

The rearrangement joins TRBV29-1 to TRBJ2-3; TCRdb reports TRBD1, a call that lacks DNA to check it against. There are 14 residues in the CDR3. The germline V gene has CDR1 SQVTM and CDR2 ANQGSEA. The CDR3 sequence: CSVQGTSSTDTQYF.

The chain has TRBV12-3 or TRBV12-4 and TRBJ1-1; TCRdb names TRBD1, which stays unverified in the absence of DNA. The CDR3 has 13 amino acids. CDR3 amino acids: CASRGRQGAEAFF.

The chain employs TRBV4-1 and TRBJ2-2; TCRdb returns TRBD2, unconfirmable since there is no DNA. CDR1 is MGHRA and CDR2 is YSYEKL in the germline V gene. The CDR3 spans 15 residues. CDR3 loop: CASSQTSSTTGELFF.

This chain uses TRBV7-8 with TRBJ2-5; the TCRdb D gene call, TRBD2, has no DNA to confirm it. Germline CDR1 SGHVS, CDR2 FQNEAQ. The CDR3 sequence is 15 residues long. The CDR3 sequence: CASSLGLADGKTQYF. Together with reference TRBV7-8 and TRBJ2-5, the CDR3 gives the full variable domain: GAGVSQSPRYKVAKRGQDVALRCDPISGHVSLFWYQQALGQGPEFLTYFQNEAQLDKSGLPSDRFFAERPEGSVSTLKIQRTQQEDSAVYLCASSLGLADGKTQYFGPGTRLLVL.

This sequence joins TRBV12-3 or TRBV12-4 and TRBJ2-3; TCRdb selects TRBD2, and the lack of DNA leaves this call unchecked. CDR3 length: 18 residues. Here the CDR3 reads CASSLTRGLAGDTDTQYF.

The chain recombines TRBV20-1 with TRBJ2-1; TCRdb names TRBD1, which stays unverified in the absence of DNA. Germline lookup yields CDR1 DFQATT and CDR2 SNEGSKA (reference sequence). CDR3 size: 14 residues. CDR3 region: CSARAPNGIYEQFF.

The CDR3: CASSPRTGGLGTEAFF. The gene calls are TRBV18 and TRBJ1-1; the TCRdb D gene call, TRBD1, has no DNA to confirm it. Per the germline V gene, CDR1 is KGHSH and CDR2 is LQKENI. The CDR3 has 16 amino acids. Filled out from reference TRBV18 and TRBJ1-1, the complete variable domain reads NAGVMQNPRHLVRRRGQEARLRCSPMKGHSHVYWYRQLPEEGLKFMVYLQKENIIDESGMPKERFSAEFPKEGPSILRIQQVVRGDSAAYFCASSPRTGGLGTEAFFGQGTRLTVV.

V usage is TRBV7-9 and J usage is TRBJ2-1; TCRdb's assignment of TRBD2 cannot be checked, as there is no DNA. This CDR3 contains 13 residues. The germline V gene encodes CDR1 SEHNR and CDR2 FQNEAQ (reference sequence). The CDR3 loop reads CASSSALVSEQFF.

The chain carries TRBV30 and TRBJ2-1; the D call from TCRdb, TRBD1, cannot be confirmed without DNA. The length of the CDR3 is 14 residues. CDR1 and CDR2 from the germline V gene are GTSNPN and SVGIG (reference sequence). The CDR3 protein is CAWRAGLPGNEQFF.